These 9 T cell receptor beta chains came from one sample sequenced in a study of T cell therapy after organ transplantation. The assay was immunoSEQ multiplex PCR, and TCRdb's table has in-frame clones only and misses some. Counted here are tens of thousands of clones, 94% occurring once; the ten biggest clones make up around 3.1%. Their antigen targets remain unknown. The sequences come from CD8+ T cells from blood, collected before autologous CMV-specific T cell therapy. Receptor source: a human patient who had received a solid organ transplant and had CMV disease.

The chain joins TRBV6-5 to TRBJ1-4, with 9 bases matching TRBD1. CDR1 MNHEY and CDR2 SVGAGI come from the germline V gene. CDR3 length equals 15 residues. The V gene end was trimmed by 6 bases and the J gene end by 5 bases; junction bases not matched to a gene: 7. Here the CDR3 reads CASSHLTGGNEKLFF. The CDR3 coding sequence is TGTGCCAGCAGCCATTTGACAGGGGGGAATGAAAAACTGTTTTTT.

This sequence joins TRBV4-2 and TRBJ1-2, with D perhaps matching TRBD1 (6 bases). CDR3 length equals 11 residues. Germline V gene data show CDR1 as LGHNA and CDR2 as YNFKEQ. Between the trimmed V and J ends, which lost 6 bases and 7 bases, there was a span of 9 bases. The CDR3 spells CASREQGGYTF. CDR3 DNA: TGTGCCAGCAGGGAACAGGGTGGCTACACCTTC.

V gene TRBV7-9 combines with J gene TRBJ1-5; D is uncertain. CDR3 size: 14 residues. V dropped 7 bases and J dropped 3 bases, with 13 bases sitting between them. In germline, CDR1 is SEHNR, CDR2 FQNEAQ (reference sequence). As DNA, the CDR3 is TGTGCCAGCACCCACTCGGACCACAATCAGCCCCAGCATTTT. Translating it yields CASTHSDHNQPQHF.

The V call is TRBV5-1, the J call TRBJ1-2; a possible D gene is TRBD1 (5 bases). The V gene's germline CDR1 is SGHRS and CDR2 YFSETQ. There are 12 residues in the CDR3. V lost 0 bases and J 9 bases, leaving 9 bases between the germline ends. CDR3 sequence reads: CASSLDRLRYTF. The DNA for the CDR3 is TGCGCCAGCAGCTTGGACAGGTTACGCTACACCTTC.

V is TRBV19 and J is TRBJ2-7, with a possible D match to TRBD2 (6 bases). Trimming cost V 5 bases and J 5 bases, with 10 bases left between them. The CDR3 extends over 12 amino acids. Germline CDR1 reads LNHDA; CDR2 reads SQIVND (reference sequence). CDR3 protein: CASSGGINEQYF. CDR3 DNA: TGTGCCAGTAGTGGAGGGATCAACGAGCAGTACTTC.

The gene calls are TRBV30 and TRBJ2-2, with D tentatively TRBD2 (5 bases). V was shortened by 0 bases and J by 4 bases, with 15 bases between the two germline ends. Per germline, CDR1 GTSNPN and CDR2 SVGIG (reference sequence). The length of the CDR3 is 16 residues. CDR3 coding DNA: TGTGCCTGGAGTGTAACGCCTAGCTGGGTCACCGGGGAGCTGTTTTTT. Translated, it gives CAWSVTPSWVTGELFF.

The chain carries TRBV10-3 and TRBJ2-1, with D possibly being TRBD1 (7 bases). Germline V lookup: CDR1 ENHRY, CDR2 SYGVKD. V was cut by 4 bases and J by 5 bases, with 18 bases left in between. This CDR3 has 16 amino acids. This CDR3 is CAISASQGGLHNEQFF. The CDR3 DNA is TGTGCCATCAGTGCATCGCAGGGGGGTCTCCACAATGAGCAGTTCTTC.

The chain is built from TRBV7-8 and TRBJ2-7; D not certain. This CDR3 is built from 13 residues. The germline V and J ends were trimmed by 2 bases and 2 bases, with 7 bases remaining between them. Per germline, CDR1 SGHVS and CDR2 FQNEAQ. CDR3 DNA sequence: TGTGCCAGCAGCTTAACCGACACCTACGAGCAGTACTTC. Protein product: CASSLTDTYEQYF.

The gene calls are TRBV4-1 and TRBJ2-1; tentative D call: TRBD2 (5 bases). Per germline, CDR1 MGHRA and CDR2 YSYEKL. Trimming stripped 4 bases from V and 1 base from J, with 8 bases between. There are 14 residues in the CDR3. CDR3 coding DNA: TGCGCCAGCAGCCTTCGGGGTTCCTACAATGAGCAGTTCTTC. It translates to CASSLRGSYNEQFF.